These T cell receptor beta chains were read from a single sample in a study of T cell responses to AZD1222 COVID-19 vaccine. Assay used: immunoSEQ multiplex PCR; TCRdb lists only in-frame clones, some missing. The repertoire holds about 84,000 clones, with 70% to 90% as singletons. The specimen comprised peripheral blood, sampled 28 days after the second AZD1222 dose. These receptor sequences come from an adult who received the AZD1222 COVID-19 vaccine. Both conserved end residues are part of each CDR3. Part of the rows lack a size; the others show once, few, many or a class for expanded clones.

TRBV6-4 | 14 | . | CASRGTGADTEAFF
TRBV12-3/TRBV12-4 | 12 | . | CASSPSGNTIYF
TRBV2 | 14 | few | CASRPNSNSYEQYF
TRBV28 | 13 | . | CASSIGGEDEQYF
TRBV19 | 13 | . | CASSIKVETIQYF
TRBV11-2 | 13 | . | CASSPPNTKEQFF
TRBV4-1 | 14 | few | CASSPKTENTEAFF
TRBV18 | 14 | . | CASSPVNVGETQYF
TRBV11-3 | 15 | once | CASSHRDRGTDTQYF
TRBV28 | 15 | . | CASSLGMATNEKLFF
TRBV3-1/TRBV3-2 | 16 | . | CASSQSGQGAYNEQFF
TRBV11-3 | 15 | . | CASSSGGVRGTEAFF
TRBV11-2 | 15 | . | CASSNGLAGWNEQFF
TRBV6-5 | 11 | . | CASSSGNIQYF
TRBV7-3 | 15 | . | CASSLRGGFQETQYF
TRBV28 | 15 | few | CATLPDGTGGFEQYF
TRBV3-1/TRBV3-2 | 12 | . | CASSPRRGGYTF
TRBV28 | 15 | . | CASSLSVAMATEAFF
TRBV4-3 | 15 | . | CASSQAHGGSYEQYF
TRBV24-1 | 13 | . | CATSERRGETQYF
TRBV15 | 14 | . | CATSASDRVNEQFF
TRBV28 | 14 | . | CASTSGGRNYGYTF
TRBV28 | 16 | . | CASSHPRDPLNNEQFF
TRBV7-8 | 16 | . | CASSLVEGSNTGELFF
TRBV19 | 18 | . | CASSPQGTGGDQNYGYTF
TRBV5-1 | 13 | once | CASRKDRGTGYTF
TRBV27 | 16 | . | CASHRNRGGASNEQFF
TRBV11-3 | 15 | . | CASSLGVGGRSGYTF
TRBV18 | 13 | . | CASSRLSTDTQYF
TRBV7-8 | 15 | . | CASSLGQSTFYGYTF
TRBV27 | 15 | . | CASSPQGTGNQPQHF
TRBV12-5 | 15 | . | CASGNLYGAQETQYF
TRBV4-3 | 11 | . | CASSQGSEAFF
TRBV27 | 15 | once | CASSFRTGDTGELFF
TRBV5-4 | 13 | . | CASSRKNTGELFF
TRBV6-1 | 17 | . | CASSEEKQGPIGETQYF
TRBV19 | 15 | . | CASKGGTFASAEQYF